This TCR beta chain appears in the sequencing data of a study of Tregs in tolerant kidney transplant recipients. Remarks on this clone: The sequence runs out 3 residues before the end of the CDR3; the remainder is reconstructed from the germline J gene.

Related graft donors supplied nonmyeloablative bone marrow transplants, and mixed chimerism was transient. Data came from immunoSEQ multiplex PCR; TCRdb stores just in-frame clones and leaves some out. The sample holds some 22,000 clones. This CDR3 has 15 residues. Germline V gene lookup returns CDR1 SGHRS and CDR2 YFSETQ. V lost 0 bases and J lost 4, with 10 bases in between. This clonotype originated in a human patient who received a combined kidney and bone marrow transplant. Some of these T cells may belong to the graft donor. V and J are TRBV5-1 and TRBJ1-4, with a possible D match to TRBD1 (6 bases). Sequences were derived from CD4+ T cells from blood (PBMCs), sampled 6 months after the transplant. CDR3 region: CASSLVGRGNEKLFF. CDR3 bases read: TGCGCCAGCAGCTTGGTAGGCAGGGGTAATGAAAAA.